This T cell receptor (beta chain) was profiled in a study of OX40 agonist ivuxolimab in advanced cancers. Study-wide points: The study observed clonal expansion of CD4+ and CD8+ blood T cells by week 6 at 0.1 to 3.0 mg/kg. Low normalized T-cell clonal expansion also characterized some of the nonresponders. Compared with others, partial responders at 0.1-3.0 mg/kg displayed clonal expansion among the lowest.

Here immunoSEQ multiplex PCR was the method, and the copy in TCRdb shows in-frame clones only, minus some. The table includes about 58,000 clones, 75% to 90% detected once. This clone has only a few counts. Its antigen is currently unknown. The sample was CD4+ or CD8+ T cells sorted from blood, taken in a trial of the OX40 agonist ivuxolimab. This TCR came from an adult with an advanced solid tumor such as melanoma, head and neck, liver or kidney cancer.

CDR3 region: CASSLGSLNEQFF. The CDR3 DNA reads as TGTGCCAGCAGCTTGGGCAGCCTCAATGAGCAGTTCTTC. The V call is TRBV7-9, the J call TRBJ2-1; D is undetermined. The CDR3 is 13 amino acids. Per the germline V gene, CDR1 is SEHNR and CDR2 is FQNEAQ (reference sequence). Trimming took 3 bases from V and 6 from J, leaving 9 bases between them.